This T cell receptor (beta chain) was captured in a study of Ad26.COV2.S vaccination and SARS-CoV-2 variants. In the study overall: Into the muscle, Ad26.COV2.S was dosed once or twice, 56 days apart.

The V and J ends lost 9 bases and 3 bases respectively, with 6 bases between them. In germline, CDR1 is MDHEN, CDR2 SYDVKM. The CDR3 has 11 residues. The table came from immunoSEQ multiplex PCR; TCRdb's copy has only in-frame clones and leaves some out. The table shows about 420,000 clones, with approximately 88% occurring only once. On this clone itself: The antigen remains undetermined.

Documented treatment: some 20 received Ad26.COV2.S at low or high dose, single or two shots; 5 received placebo; per-sample allocation not given. The samples were gathered on day 63 after the first injection of vaccine or placebo. Study results and limitations: Non-spike TCR breadth showed similarity between vaccine and placebo recipients.

Source: peripheral blood, taken in a trial of Ad26.COV2.S vaccine versus placebo. V is TRBV28 and J is TRBJ1-5; D not certain. The sequence was collected from a person aged 18-65 years who received the Ad26.COV2.S COVID-19 vaccine or a placebo. For the CDR3, the DNA is TGTGCCAGTCAGGACAATCAGCCCCAGCATTTT. Protein sequence: CASQDNQPQHF.